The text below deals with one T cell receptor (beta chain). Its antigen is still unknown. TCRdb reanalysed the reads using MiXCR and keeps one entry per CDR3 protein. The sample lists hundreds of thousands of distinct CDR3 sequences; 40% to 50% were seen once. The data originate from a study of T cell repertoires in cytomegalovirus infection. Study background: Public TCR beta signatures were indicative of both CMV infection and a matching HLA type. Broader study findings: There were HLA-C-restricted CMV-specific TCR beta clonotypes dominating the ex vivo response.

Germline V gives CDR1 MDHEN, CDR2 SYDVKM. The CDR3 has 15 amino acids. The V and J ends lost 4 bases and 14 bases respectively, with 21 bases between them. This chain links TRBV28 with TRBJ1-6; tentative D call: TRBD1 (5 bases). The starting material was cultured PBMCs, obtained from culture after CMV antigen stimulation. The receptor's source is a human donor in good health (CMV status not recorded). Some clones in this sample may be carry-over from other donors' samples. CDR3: CASSYQGRLVRTLHF. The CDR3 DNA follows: TGTGCCAGCAGTTACCAGGGCCGGTTGGTTAGGACCCTCCACTTT.